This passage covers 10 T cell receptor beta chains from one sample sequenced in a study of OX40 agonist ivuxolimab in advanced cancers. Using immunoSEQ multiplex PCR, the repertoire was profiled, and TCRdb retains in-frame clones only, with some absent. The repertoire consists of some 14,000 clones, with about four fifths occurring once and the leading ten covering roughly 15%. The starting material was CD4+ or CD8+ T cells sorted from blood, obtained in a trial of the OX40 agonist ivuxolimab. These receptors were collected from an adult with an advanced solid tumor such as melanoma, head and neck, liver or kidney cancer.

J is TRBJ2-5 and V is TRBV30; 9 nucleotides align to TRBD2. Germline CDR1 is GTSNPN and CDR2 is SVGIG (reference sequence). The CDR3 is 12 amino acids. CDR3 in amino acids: CACTAGGETQYF. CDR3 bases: TGTGCTTGTACAGCGGGGGGAGAGACCCAGTACTTC.

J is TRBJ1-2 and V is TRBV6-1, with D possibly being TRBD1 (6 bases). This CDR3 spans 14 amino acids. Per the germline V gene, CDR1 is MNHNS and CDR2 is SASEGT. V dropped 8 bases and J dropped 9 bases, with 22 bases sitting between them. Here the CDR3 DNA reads TGTGCCAGCTCCGGGGAGGGGGTCCCTAGGAGCTACACCTTC. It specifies CASSGEGVPRSYTF.

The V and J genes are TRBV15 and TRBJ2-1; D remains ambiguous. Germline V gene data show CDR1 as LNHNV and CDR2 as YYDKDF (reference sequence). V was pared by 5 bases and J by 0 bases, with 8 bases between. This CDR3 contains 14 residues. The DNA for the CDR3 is TGTGCCACCAGCCCGTCGAGCTCCTACAATGAGCAGTTCTTC. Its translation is CATSPSSSYNEQFF.

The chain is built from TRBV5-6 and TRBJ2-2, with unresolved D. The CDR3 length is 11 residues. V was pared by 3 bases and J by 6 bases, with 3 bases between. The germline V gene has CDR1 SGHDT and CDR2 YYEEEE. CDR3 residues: CASSSPGELFF. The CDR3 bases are TGTGCCAGCAGCTCCCCCGGGGAGCTGTTTTTT.

The CDR3 sequence is CASSLGQLGNYGYTF. The DNA of the CDR3 is TGTGCCAGCAGCTTAGGCCAGCTCGGAAACTATGGCTACACCTTC. The chain recombines TRBV13 with TRBJ1-2; D remains unclear. Deletions cut 0 bases from V and 2 bases from J, with 10 bases between. This CDR3 has 15 residues. Germline CDR1 reads PRHDT; CDR2 reads FYEKMQ (reference sequence).

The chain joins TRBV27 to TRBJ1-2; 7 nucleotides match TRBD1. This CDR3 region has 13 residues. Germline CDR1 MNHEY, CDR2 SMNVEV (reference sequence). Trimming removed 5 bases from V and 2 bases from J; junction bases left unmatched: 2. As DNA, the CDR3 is TGTGCCAGCAGTCCGGGACAGAACTATGGCTACACCTTC. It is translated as CASSPGQNYGYTF.

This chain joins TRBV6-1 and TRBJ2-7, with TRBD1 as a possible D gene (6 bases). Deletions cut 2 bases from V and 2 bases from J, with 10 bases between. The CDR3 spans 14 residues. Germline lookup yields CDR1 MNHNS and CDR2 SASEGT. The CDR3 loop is CASSERTAPYEQYF. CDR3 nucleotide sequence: TGTGCCAGCAGTGAAAGGACAGCACCCTACGAGCAGTACTTC.

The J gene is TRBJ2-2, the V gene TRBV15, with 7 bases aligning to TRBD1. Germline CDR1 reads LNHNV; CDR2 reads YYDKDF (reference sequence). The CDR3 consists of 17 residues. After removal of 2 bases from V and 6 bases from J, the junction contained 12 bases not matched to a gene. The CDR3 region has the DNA TGTGCCACCAGCAGATTCCCCGGGACAGAGTTGGCCGGGGAGCTGTTTTTT. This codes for CATSRFPGTELAGELFF.

The CDR3 DNA follows: TGTGCCAGCACCCCCCGGGCAGGGATCGGAGATACGCAGTATTTT. Protein product: CASTPRAGIGDTQYF. This chain uses TRBV6-4 with TRBJ2-3; D is possibly TRBD1 (5 bases). V lost 7 bases and J lost 5, with 19 bases in between. Germline CDR1 MRHNA, CDR2 SNTAGT. This CDR3 is 15 amino acids long.

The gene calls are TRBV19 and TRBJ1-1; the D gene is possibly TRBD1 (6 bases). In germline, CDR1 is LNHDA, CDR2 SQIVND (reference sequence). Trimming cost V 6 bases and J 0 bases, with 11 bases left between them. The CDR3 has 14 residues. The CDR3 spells CASRTGGMNTEAFF. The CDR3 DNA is TGTGCCAGTAGGACAGGAGGCATGAACACTGAAGCTTTCTTT.